One sample yielded the 22 T cell receptor beta chains listed below, sequenced in a study of read filtering for tumor transcriptome and immune sequencing. Molecular barcoded adaptors covering alpha/delta and beta/gamma chains were used on roughly 400 ng RNA. TCRdb passed the reads through MiXCR, listing each CDR3 protein once. In the table there are approximately 40,000 distinct CDR3 sequences, around 15% of which are singletons. Input material: a population of CD138-negative cells sorted from bone marrow. These receptors all stem from a donor at least 40 years old with multiple myeloma.

This clonotype was seen only a few times. The V gene is TRBV10-2, the J gene TRBJ1-5; maybe TRBD1 (5 bases). CDR1 and CDR2 (germline): WSHSY, SAAADI. There are 15 residues in the CDR3. Deletions cut 0 bases from V and 0 bases from J, with 6 bases between. The CDR3: CASSESGGSNQPQHF. The CDR3 DNA reads as TGCGCCAGCAGTGAGTCTGGGGGTAGCAATCAGCCCCAGCATTTT.

As for this clonotype: A much larger clone is a single base away; this may be a read error. The rearrangement uses TRBV5-4 and TRBJ2-1; 12 bases fit TRBD1. The CDR3 has 17 amino acids. From germline, CDR1 is SGHNT and CDR2 YYREEE (reference sequence). The CDR3 here is CASSPRQGQGARNEQLF. The CDR3 region has the DNA TGTGCCAGCAGCCCTCGCCAGGGACAGGGGGCGCGCAATGAGCAGCTCTTC. Using reference TRBV5-4 and TRBJ2-1 for the parts outside the CDR3, the full variable domain is ETGVTQSPTHLIKTRGQQVTLRCSSQSGHNTVSWYQQALGQGPQFIFQYYREEENGRGNFPPRFSGLQFPNYSSELNVNALELDDSALYLCASSPRQGQGARNEQLFGPGTRLTVL.

The chain recombines TRBV3-1 with TRBJ2-7; D perhaps matches TRBD2 (5 bases). The V gene lost 1 base and the J gene lost 7 bases, with 5 bases spanning the gap. The CDR3 is 11 residues long. CDR1 is LGHDT and CDR2 is YNNKEL in the germline V gene (reference sequence). CDR3 residues: CASSQGEEQYF. In nucleotides, the CDR3 is TGTGCCAGCAGCCAAGGGGAGGAGCAGTACTTC.

Many counts were recorded for this clonotype. The chain couples TRBV7-3 to TRBJ1-6; 9 nucleotides agree with TRBD1. Germline V lookup: CDR1 SGHTA, CDR2 FQGTGA. Trimming cost V 5 bases and J 10 bases; bases outside gene matches: 9. This CDR3 is built from 15 residues. DNA for the CDR3: TGTGCCAGCAGCCCCGGGACAGGGTGGGAGTCACCCCTCCACTTT. The encoded protein is CASSPGTGWESPLHF. The full variable domain, with the rest looked up from reference TRBV7-3 and TRBJ1-6, is GAGVSQTPSNKVTEKGKYVELRCDPISGHTALYWYRQSLGQGPEFLIYFQGTGAADDSGLPNDRFFAVRPEGSVSTLKIQRTERGDSAVYLCASSPGTGWESPLHFGNGTRLTVT.

With regard to this clonotype: A much more abundant neighbour one base away suggests this may be a read error. In this CDR3 the conserved last residue, phenylalanine or tryptophan, is missing, so a read error is likely. The J gene is TRBJ2-2, the V gene TRBV7-2, with D hard to call. CDR1 SGHTA and CDR2 FQGNSA come from the germline V gene. The V end lost 2 bases, the J end lost 4 bases, and 5 bases lay between the germline ends. CDR3 length equals 13 residues. The CDR3 region has the DNA TGTGCCAGCAGCTTAATCGTCACCGGGGAGCTGTTTATT. Its translation is CASSLIVTGELFI.

In this sample, this clonotype turned up many times. V usage is TRBV15 and J usage is TRBJ1-3, with a possible D match to TRBD1 (5 bases). Germline V lookup: CDR1 LNHNV, CDR2 YYDKDF (reference sequence). The CDR3 consists of 18 residues. V lost 5 bases, J lost 0 bases, and 20 bases lay in between. CDR3: CATSPHWNRGPSGNTIYF. The CDR3, as DNA: TGTGCCACCAGCCCCCATTGGAATAGGGGTCCCTCTGGAAACACCATATATTTT.

As regards this clonotype: Only one base separates this from a far larger clonotype, so it likely reflects a read error. The V call is TRBV12-3 or TRBV12-4, the J call TRBJ1-6; TRBD1 is a possible D gene (5 bases). The CDR3 length is 11 residues. In nucleotides, the CDR3 is TGTGCCAGCCAAGAAAGGGGTGCAGCTTCCTTT. As protein: CASQERGAASF.

This clonotype appeared many times. This chain links TRBV4-1 with TRBJ1-5; D is unresolved. Looked up from germline, CDR1 is MGHRA and CDR2 is YSYEKL. This CDR3 has 15 amino acids. V lost 3 bases and J lost 6, with 15 bases in between. CDR3 coding DNA: TGCGCCAGCAGCCAGGAGCCCCTAAGAGGTCAGCCCCAGCATTTT. Translation gives CASSQEPLRGQPQHF.

This clonotype was seen many times. This chain uses TRBV27 with TRBJ2-1, with 9 bases aligning to TRBD2. The V and J ends lost 5 bases and 4 bases, in that order; junction bases with no gene match: 3. This CDR3 region has 14 residues. Germline V gene data show CDR1 as MNHEY and CDR2 as SMNVEV (reference sequence). The DNA of the CDR3 is TGTGCCAGCAGTATTGGACTAGCGTACAATGAGCAGTTCTTC. Its translation is CASSIGLAYNEQFF.

In regard to this clonotype: This may stem from a read error, because a much larger clone lies one nucleotide away. The chain links TRBV6-6 to TRBJ2-5; 9 bases map to TRBD1. Looked up from germline, CDR1 is MNHNY and CDR2 is SVGAGI (reference sequence). CDR3 length: 16 residues. V was pared by 7 bases and J by 3 bases, with 12 bases of the junction left unmatched. CDR3: CASKEGGQGGKETQYF. The CDR3 DNA sequence: TGTGCCAGCAAAGAAGGGGGACAGGGCGGCAAAGAGACCCAGTACTTC.

At least ten counts were recorded for this clonotype. The gene calls are TRBV6-1 and TRBJ1-1, with 9 bases fitting TRBD1. CDR1 and CDR2 from the germline V gene are MNHNS and SASEGT. The CDR3 is 14 residues long. With 7 bases clipped from V and 4 bases from J, the junction kept 7 bases outside the gene matches. The chain's CDR3 is CASTRQGGVTEAFF. For the CDR3, the DNA is TGTGCCAGCACACGACAGGGGGGCGTCACTGAAGCTTTCTTT.

Comments on this clonotype: It differs at one base from a far larger clone, so likely a read error. The rearrangement joins TRBV6-5 to TRBJ1-5; a weak D match, TRBD1 (6 bases). Germline values: CDR1 MNHEY, CDR2 SVGAGI. Trimming pared 5 bases from V and 0 bases from J, leaving 23 bases between. The CDR3 consists of 19 residues. CDR3 sequence: CASSAEQDSIFYSNQPQHF. The CDR3 nucleotides are TGTGCCAGCAGTGCCGAACAGGACAGCATCTTTTATAGCAATCAGCCCCAGCATTTT.

There are many counts of this clonotype. The rearrangement joins TRBV20-1 to TRBJ1-5; D gene unclear. V lost 2 bases, J lost 5 bases, and 10 bases lay in between. CDR1 DFQATT and CDR2 SNEGSKA come from the germline V gene (reference sequence). CDR3 length: 13 amino acids. This chain's CDR3 is CSARREEDQPQHF. CDR3 nucleotides: TGCAGTGCTAGAAGGGAGGAGGATCAGCCCCAGCATTTT.

A note on this clonotype: A much more abundant neighbour one base away suggests this may be a read error. The chain couples TRBV5-1 to TRBJ1-2; D not resolved. Germline CDR1 reads SGHRS; CDR2 reads YFSETQ. V gave up 5 bases and J gave up 3 bases, with 11 bases separating them. CDR3 length equals 13 residues. CDR3 in DNA: TGCGCCAGCAGTTTGCGGAATGACTATGGCTACACCTTC. Protein: CASSLRNDYGYTF.

This clonotype was seen ten or more times. The chain is built from TRBV7-6 and TRBJ2-5; tentatively, D is TRBD1 (6 bases). Trimming removed 5 bases at V and 1 base at J, with 14 bases between. The germline gives CDR1 SGHVS, CDR2 FNYEAQ. There are 15 residues in the CDR3. The CDR3 DNA sequence: TGTGCCAGCAGCGAGAACAGGGCTACCCAAGAGACCCAGTACTTC. Amino acid sequence: CASSENRATQETQYF.

For this clonotype: This sequence may be a read error, since a much larger clone differs from it by one base. This chain uses TRBV19 with TRBJ1-2; the D gene is possibly TRBD1 (6 bases). Germline V lookup: CDR1 LNHDA, CDR2 SQIVND (reference sequence). The CDR3 length is 15 residues. The ends were cut back, 9 bases at V and 1 base at J, with 18 bases in the middle. The CDR3 coding sequence is TGTGCCAGCCTCCAGGACAGCAACTTTAACTATGGCTACACCTTC. Translation gives CASLQDSNFNYGYTF. Full variable domain (missing parts from reference TRBV19 and TRBJ1-2): DGGITQSPKYLFRKEGQNVTLSCEQNLNHDAMYWYRQDPGQGLRLIYYSQIVNDFQKGDIAEGYSVSREKKESFPLTVTSAQKNPTAFYLCASLQDSNFNYGYTFGSGTRLTVV.

This clonotype was seen many times. J is TRBJ2-1 and V is TRBV7-3; weak D call: TRBD1 (5 bases). The CDR3 is 14 amino acids. CDR1 and CDR2 (germline): SGHTA, FQGTGA. V lost 5 bases and J lost 4, with 12 bases in between. In nucleotides, the CDR3 is TGTGCCAGCAGCCCCCCAGGGTGGTACAATGAGCAGTTCTTC. Amino acids: CASSPPGWYNEQFF.

The chain has TRBV18 and TRBJ2-3, with 11 bases aligning to TRBD1. This CDR3 is 16 amino acids long. CDR1 is KGHSH and CDR2 is LQKENI in the germline V gene. J lost 2 bases, V lost 3 bases, and 4 bases had no gene match. Here the CDR3 reads CASSPGTGGFTDTQYF. CDR3 nucleotide sequence: TGTGCCAGCTCACCTGGGACAGGGGGATTCACAGATACGCAGTATTTT.

This clonotype was seen repeatedly, ten times or more. This chain links TRBV6-2 or TRBV6-3 with TRBJ2-7, with a weak D call TRBD2 (5 bases). Germline loops: CDR1 MNHEY, CDR2 SVGEGT. V lost 1 base and J 5 bases, leaving 6 bases between the germline ends. This CDR3 is 12 amino acids long. In DNA form, the CDR3 reads TGTGCCAGCAGTTACTACGGGGACGAGCAGTACTTC. This translates into CASSYYGDEQYF.

This clonotype is a singleton in its sample. With only one base between it and a far larger clone, this is likely a read error. The DNA for the CDR3 is TGTGCCAGCAGCTCGCAGGGACAGGGTCTGAATGAGCAGTTCTTC. This gives the protein CASSSQGQGLNEQFF. This rearrangement joins TRBV11-3 to TRBJ2-1; 9 bases are shared with TRBD1. Per germline, CDR1 SGHNT and CDR2 YENEEA. The CDR3 totals 15 residues. The J segment lost 7 bases and the V segment lost 4 bases, leaving 8 bases of the junction unmatched.

Points on this clonotype: Being one base from a much bigger clone, this may be a read error. J is TRBJ1-5 and V is TRBV2, with D hard to call. V shed 8 bases and J shed 0 bases, with 11 bases lying between them. Germline V CDR1 and CDR2: SNHLY, FYNNEI. The CDR3 is 14 amino acids. The DNA for the CDR3 is TGTGCCAGCCGTGCGGCAGATAGCAATCAGCCCCAGCATTTT. Translating gives CASRAADSNQPQHF.

This clonotype occurred many times. V usage is TRBV12-3 or TRBV12-4 and J usage is TRBJ1-5; D gene unclear. Trimming removed 3 bases from V and 2 bases from J, with 11 bases in between. The CDR3 sequence is 15 residues long. CDR3 region: CASSFLGNGNQPQHF. CDR3 nucleotides: TGTGCCAGCAGTTTTTTGGGGAACGGCAATCAGCCCCAGCATTTT.